This T cell receptor beta chain was profiled in a study of metastatic and nonmetastatic thyroid tumors. Study overall: Repertoires from blood and tumor or nodule tissue of malignant and benign thyroid patients were compared.

Findings and caveats of the study: Within blood and tumor, benign nodules reportedly had significantly lower TCR beta diversity than malignant thyroid tumors did.

The CDR3 spans 16 residues. Germline values: CDR1 SGHAT, CDR2 FQNNGV. V lost 3 bases and J lost 2; bases outside the gene matches: 8. This clone has ten or more counts. Its antigen is unidentified. All patients reached thyroid surgery having received no treatment beforehand. TCRdb re-processed the PCR reads through MiXCR. The sample includes approximately 44,000 clones, 28% of them seen just once. The chain employs TRBV11-2 and TRBJ2-3, with 7 positions matching TRBD2. What was sequenced was blood. The clonotype comes from a male donor with papillary thyroid cancer or a benign thyroid nodule (not recorded which). Some clones in this sample may be carry-over from other donors' samples. The CDR3 spells CASSFPGGGTTDTQYF. The CDR3 coding sequence is TGTGCCAGCAGCTTCCCTGGGGGGGGAACCACAGATACGCAGTATTTT.